Following are 32 T cell receptor beta chains from one sample sequenced in a study of blood T cell repertoires in COVID-19. This table comes from immunoSEQ multiplex PCR, and its TCRdb copy is limited to in-frame clones, with some not included. The repertoire includes about 260,000 clones, 75% to 90% of them detected once, and approximately 1.4% sits in the top ten. The source material was peripheral blood. The origin of the receptors is a woman between 40 and 55 years old who had recovered from COVID-19.

The chain has TRBV9 and TRBJ2-3; no clear D. The V end was cut by 4 bases, the J end by 2 bases, with 8 bases between. Germline V gene lookup returns CDR1 SGDLS and CDR2 YYNGEE. The CDR3 runs 13 residues. The CDR3 loop is CASSLSPTDTQYF. CDR3 DNA: TGTGCCAGCAGCCTCTCCCCCACAGATACGCAGTATTTT.

CDR3 coding DNA: TGTGCCAGCAGCAAAGGAGGGGGGGCTAGCAATCAGCCCCAGCATTTT. Protein: CASSKGGGASNQPQHF. The chain joins TRBV21-1 to TRBJ1-5. TRBV21-1 is deemed a pseudogene. There are 16 residues in the CDR3.

The V and J genes are TRBV5-4 and TRBJ2-1; 10 bases align to TRBD1. Germline CDR1 SGHNT, CDR2 YYREEE (reference sequence). The trim removed 4 bases at V and 6 bases at J, leaving 7 bases unmatched. There are 15 residues in the CDR3. CDR3 bases: TGTGCCAGCAGCCTTGGGACAGGGGTTCGCAATGAGCAGTTCTTC. Translation gives CASSLGTGVRNEQFF.

The V call is TRBV27, the J call TRBJ1-2, with no clear D. Germline V gene data show CDR1 as MNHEY and CDR2 as SMNVEV (reference sequence). The CDR3 totals 15 residues. The V end lost 5 bases, the J end lost 8 bases, and 21 bases lay between the germline ends. This CDR3 reads CASSPVGVLGLGYTF. The CDR3 nucleotides are TGTGCCAGCAGTCCAGTCGGGGTTCTGGGGTTAGGCTACACCTTC.

J is TRBJ2-7 and V is TRBV10-3, with 8 bases matching TRBD1. This CDR3 is built from 16 residues. CDR1 is ENHRY and CDR2 is SYGVKD in the germline V gene. Trimming at V came to 4 bases and at J to 6 bases, leaving 14 bases not matched to a gene. This chain's CDR3 is CAISAGWGRGLGEQYF. CDR3 DNA: TGTGCCATCAGTGCCGGTTGGGGCAGGGGGCTTGGCGAGCAGTACTTC.

CDR3 loop: CSVGRSETNYNEQFF. The CDR3 DNA reads TGCAGCGTTGGCCGTTCTGAGACTAACTACAATGAGCAGTTCTTC. The J gene is TRBJ2-1, the V gene TRBV29-1, with TRBD2 as a possible D gene (5 bases). Trimming left V 4 bases short and J 3 bases short, with 16 bases between. Germline V gene sequence: CDR1 SQVTM, CDR2 ANQGSEA. The CDR3 has 15 residues.

This clone was detected once. The V gene is TRBV5-5, the J gene TRBJ1-1; no firm D call. Deletions cut 4 bases from V and 1 base from J, with 8 bases between. Per the germline V gene, CDR1 is SGHKS and CDR2 is YYEKEE (reference sequence). CDR3 length: 13 amino acids. CDR3 in DNA: TGTGCCAGCAGCGCCCCAGGGAACACTGAAGCTTTCTTT. This sequence encodes CASSAPGNTEAFF.

CDR3 protein: CASSFTGGGETQYF. The CDR3 nucleotides read TGTGCCAGCAGTTTCACAGGGGGCGGCGAGACCCAGTACTTC. This sequence joins TRBV27 and TRBJ2-5, with 9 bases identical to TRBD1. Trimming took 3 bases from V and 5 from J; bases not matched to a gene: 4. Germline CDR1 and CDR2: MNHEY and SMNVEV (reference sequence). The CDR3 covers 14 residues.

The rearrangement joins TRBV3-1 (or the pseudogene TRBV3-2) to TRBJ1-6, with a weak D call TRBD1 (6 bases). The V end was cut by 7 bases, the J end by 6 bases, with 13 bases between. The CDR3 contains 14 residues. Germline V lookup: CDR1 LGHDT, CDR2 YNNKEL (reference sequence). CDR3: CASTTGYLNSPLHF. CDR3 DNA: TGTGCCAGCACAACAGGGTATCTTAATTCACCCCTCCACTTT.

The CDR3 loop is CASSLPQSAYGYTF. As DNA, the CDR3 is TGTGCCAGCAGTTTGCCGCAGAGCGCCTATGGCTACACCTTC. The chain carries TRBV28 and TRBJ1-2; no clear D. Germline V lookup: CDR1 MDHEN, CDR2 SYDVKM. Trimming left V 3 bases short and J 4 bases short, with 12 bases between. The CDR3 covers 14 residues.

There are a few counts of this clone. The chain joins TRBV7-2 to TRBJ2-2; D perhaps matches TRBD2 (5 bases). CDR3 length equals 13 residues. V lost 4 bases to trimming and J lost 7 bases, with 10 bases between them. Germline V gene sequence: CDR1 SGHTA, CDR2 FQGNSA. Written as DNA, the CDR3 is TGTGCCAGCAGCTGGAATCGGGGCGGGGAGCTGTTTTTT. Protein: CASSWNRGGELFF.

V usage is TRBV27 and J usage is TRBJ2-3; TRBD2 might be the D (7 bases). V was cut by 5 bases and J by 3 bases, with 18 bases left in between. This CDR3 contains 16 residues. Germline V gene lookup returns CDR1 MNHEY and CDR2 SMNVEV (reference sequence). CDR3 protein: CASSPLGGGNTDTQYF. The CDR3 nucleotides read TGTGCCAGCAGTCCCCTGGGGGGGGGCAATACAGATACGCAGTATTTT.

The rearrangement joins TRBV4-1 to TRBJ1-6; TRBD1 aligns across 7 bases. The germline CDR1 and CDR2 sequences are MGHRA and YSYEKL. The CDR3 contains 16 residues. The J segment lost 10 bases and the V segment lost 4 bases, leaving 13 bases of the junction unmatched. CDR3 amino acids: CASSPTTGTVGSPLHF. The CDR3 coding sequence is TGCGCCAGCAGCCCGACGACCGGGACAGTTGGGTCACCCCTCCACTTT.

A remark on this clone: Compared with germline, one end of the junction differs, possibly owing to a read error. The chain is built from TRBV6-1 and TRBJ1-1, with a weak D call TRBD1 (6 bases). There are 16 residues in the CDR3. Germline V CDR1 and CDR2: MNHNS, SASEGT. Here the CDR3 DNA reads TGTGCCAGTAGTGAGCACGGGGGGCTAGAGAACACTGAAGCTTTCTTT. Translated: CASSEHGGLENTEAFF.

This CDR3 reads CASSPLTSQGDRNTIYF. DNA for the CDR3: TGTGCCAGCTCACCACTTACTTCCCAGGGGGATCGAAACACCATATATTTT. The chain recombines TRBV18 with TRBJ1-3; 7 bases line up with TRBD1. Germline CDR1 and CDR2: KGHSH and LQKENI. This CDR3 comprises 17 residues. After removal of 1 base from V and 5 bases from J, the junction contained 11 bases not matched to a gene.

The chain is built from TRBV4-3 and TRBJ1-2, with 7 bases fitting TRBD1. The germline CDR1 and CDR2 sequences are LGHNA and YSLEER. CDR3 size: 15 residues. J was trimmed by 3 bases and V by 1 base; bases with no gene match: 5. CDR3 nucleotides: TGCGCCAGCAGCCAAGGCAGGGGGGAGGACTATGGCTACACCTTC. The encoded protein is CASSQGRGEDYGYTF.

The chain has TRBV27 and TRBJ2-5, with 9 bases matching TRBD2. Germline CDR1 MNHEY, CDR2 SMNVEV (reference sequence). CDR3 length: 15 amino acids. J gave up 3 bases and V 6 bases, and 8 bases lay outside the gene matches. Here the CDR3 DNA reads TGTGCCAGCAGCCCCCTAGCGGGGAGAGAAGAGACCCAGTACTTC. The encoded protein is CASSPLAGREETQYF.

V gene TRBV6-5 combines with J gene TRBJ1-3, with TRBD1 matching 9 bases. V was pared by 6 bases and J by 4 bases, with 7 bases of the junction left unmatched. The CDR3 runs 15 residues. CDR1 is MNHEY and CDR2 is SVGAGI in the germline V gene. CDR3 region: CASSAPGTGGNTIYF. Here the CDR3 DNA reads TGTGCCAGCAGCGCCCCCGGGACAGGGGGAAACACCATATATTTT.

The V call is TRBV29-1, the J call TRBJ1-4; D is ambiguous. The germline V gene has CDR1 SQVTM and CDR2 ANQGSEA. The CDR3 runs to 10 residues. V lost 7 bases and J 8 bases, leaving 8 bases between the germline ends. CDR3 amino acids: CSAHGEKLFF. CDR3 sequence (DNA): TGCAGCGCACATGGCGAAAAACTGTTTTTT.

The chain has TRBV6-6 and TRBJ1-5; D might be TRBD1 (6 bases). The V end lost 3 bases, the J end lost 5 bases, and 14 bases lay between the germline ends. This CDR3 has 15 amino acids. Germline assignment: CDR1 MNHNY and CDR2 SVGAGI (reference sequence). The CDR3 sequence: CASSYKETGYQPQHF. The CDR3 DNA sequence: TGTGCCAGCAGTTATAAAGAGACAGGTTATCAGCCCCAGCATTTT.

This clone was observed once. The V call is TRBV5-1, the J call TRBJ2-7, with 11 bases fitting TRBD1. Germline assignment: CDR1 SGHRS and CDR2 YFSETQ. V lost 6 bases and J lost 3; bases outside the gene matches: 5. This CDR3 spans 14 amino acids. The CDR3, as DNA: TGCGCCAGCATGGGACAGGGGGGAATCTACGAGCAGTACTTC. It codes for CASMGQGGIYEQYF. The whole variable domain, remainder taken from reference TRBV5-1 and TRBJ2-7, is KAGVTQTPRYLIKTRGQQVTLSCSPISGHRSVSWYQQTPGQGLQFLFEYFSETQRNKGNFPGRFSGRQFSNSRSEMNVSTLELGDSALYLCASMGQGGIYEQYFGPGTRLTVT.

V is TRBV9 and J is TRBJ2-5; TRBD2 agrees at 7 bases. Germline assignment: CDR1 SGDLS and CDR2 YYNGEE. J lost 4 bases, V lost 0 bases, and 6 bases had no gene match. CDR3 size: 15 residues. The CDR3 region is CASSVEGRVTETQYF. The CDR3 DNA reads TGTGCCAGCAGCGTAGAAGGGAGGGTTACAGAGACCCAGTACTTC.

This rearrangement joins TRBV2 to TRBJ1-2, with 8 bases fitting TRBD1. Unmatched junction bases numbered 19, after V lost 6 bases and J lost 4 bases. The CDR3 loop spans 18 amino acids. Germline V gene data show CDR1 as SNHLY and CDR2 as FYNNEI. The CDR3 DNA reads as TGTGCCAGCAGCCCGACAGGGGCCCTCCGTTTGCCATCCTATGGCTACACCTTC. Translation gives CASSPTGALRLPSYGYTF.

V gene TRBV12-5 combines with J gene TRBJ1-5; possibly TRBD1 for D (5 bases). CDR3 length equals 14 residues. The V gene's germline CDR1 is LGHNT and CDR2 FRNRAP. Trimming shortened V by 6 bases and J by 4 bases, and 13 bases separated the two germline ends. Here the CDR3 DNA reads TGTGCTAGTGGACCTGACAGCCTTAATCAGCCCCAGCATTTT. This sequence encodes CASGPDSLNQPQHF. The whole variable domain, filled in from reference TRBV12-5 and TRBJ1-5, reads DARVTQTPRHKVTEMGQEVTMRCQPILGHNTVFWYRQTMMQGLELLAYFRNRAPLDDSGMPKDRFSAEMPDATLATLKIQPSEPRDSAVYFCASGPDSLNQPQHFGDGTRLSIL.

The rearrangement links TRBV4-3 to TRBJ1-2; a weak D match, TRBD1 (6 bases). V lost 3 bases, J lost 4 bases, and 15 bases lay in between. Germline V gene data show CDR1 as LGHNA and CDR2 as YSLEER. The length of the CDR3 is 15 residues. The CDR3 nucleotides read TGCGCCAGCAGCCAGGGAACAGGGCTCGGCTATGGCTACACCTTC. This translates into CASSQGTGLGYGYTF.

This clone was detected only a few times. The chain links TRBV30 to TRBJ1-2; D not certain. Germline assignment: CDR1 GTSNPN and CDR2 SVGIG (reference sequence). Trimming took 0 bases from V and 7 from J, leaving 12 bases between them. The CDR3 has 13 amino acids. CDR3 amino acids: CAWSVKALSGYTF. CDR3 DNA sequence: TGTGCCTGGAGTGTAAAAGCCTTAAGTGGCTACACCTTC.

The V gene is TRBV5-4, the J gene TRBJ2-1; D might be TRBD2 (6 bases). There are 15 residues in the CDR3. Germline CDR1 reads SGHNT; CDR2 reads YYREEE (reference sequence). V lost 0 bases, J lost 6 bases, and 13 bases lay in between. Here the CDR3 reads CASSLAEEGINEQFF. For the CDR3, the DNA is TGTGCCAGCAGCTTGGCCGAGGAGGGCATCAATGAGCAGTTCTTC.

The chain links TRBV2 to TRBJ1-1; TRBD1 agrees at 7 bases. Germline loops: CDR1 SNHLY, CDR2 FYNNEI. There are 14 residues in the CDR3. V lost 6 bases to trimming and J lost 7 bases; unmatched junction nucleotides: 11. The CDR3 bases are TGTGCCAGCAGGGACTCGACAGGGTGGGGTGAAGCTTTCTTT. Translation gives CASRDSTGWGEAFF.

This clone was observed once. The genes are TRBV3-1 (or the pseudogene TRBV3-2) and TRBJ1-3; TRBD1 matches at 7 bases. V was clipped by 4 bases and J by 0 bases; unmatched bases: 9. Germline CDR1 LGHDT, CDR2 YNNKEL (reference sequence). This CDR3 is built from 17 residues. Written as DNA, the CDR3 is TGTGCCAGCAGCCGCGCTCCGGGACAGAGCTCTGGAAACACCATATATTTT. It encodes CASSRAPGQSSGNTIYF.

This sequence joins TRBV4-1 and TRBJ2-1; no reliable D call. The ends were cut back, 0 bases at V and 2 bases at J, with 11 bases in the middle. There are 16 residues in the CDR3. The germline CDR1 and CDR2 sequences are MGHRA and YSYEKL. The CDR3 here is CASSQDRSVAYNEQFF. The CDR3 nucleotides read TGCGCCAGCAGCCAAGATCGGAGCGTGGCCTACAATGAGCAGTTCTTC.

The V gene is TRBV2, the J gene TRBJ2-1, with TRBD2 matching over 10 bases. Germline V gene data show CDR1 as SNHLY and CDR2 as FYNNEI. The CDR3 is 16 residues long. After removal of 4 bases from V and 3 bases from J, the junction contained 6 bases not matched to a gene. The CDR3 loop is CASSGVAGGNYNEQFF. The CDR3, as DNA: TGTGCCAGCAGTGGGGTAGCGGGGGGAAACTACAATGAGCAGTTCTTC.

The chain carries TRBV6-1 and TRBJ2-4; D might be TRBD2 (7 bases). The CDR3 is made up of 18 amino acids. V was clipped by 2 bases and J by 1 base, with 18 bases between them. Germline CDR1 and CDR2: MNHNS and SASEGT. CDR3 nucleotides: TGTGCCAGCAGTGAATTTCGGGGGGCGGCTTCTGCCAAAAACATTCAGTACTTC. It yields the protein CASSEFRGAASAKNIQYF.